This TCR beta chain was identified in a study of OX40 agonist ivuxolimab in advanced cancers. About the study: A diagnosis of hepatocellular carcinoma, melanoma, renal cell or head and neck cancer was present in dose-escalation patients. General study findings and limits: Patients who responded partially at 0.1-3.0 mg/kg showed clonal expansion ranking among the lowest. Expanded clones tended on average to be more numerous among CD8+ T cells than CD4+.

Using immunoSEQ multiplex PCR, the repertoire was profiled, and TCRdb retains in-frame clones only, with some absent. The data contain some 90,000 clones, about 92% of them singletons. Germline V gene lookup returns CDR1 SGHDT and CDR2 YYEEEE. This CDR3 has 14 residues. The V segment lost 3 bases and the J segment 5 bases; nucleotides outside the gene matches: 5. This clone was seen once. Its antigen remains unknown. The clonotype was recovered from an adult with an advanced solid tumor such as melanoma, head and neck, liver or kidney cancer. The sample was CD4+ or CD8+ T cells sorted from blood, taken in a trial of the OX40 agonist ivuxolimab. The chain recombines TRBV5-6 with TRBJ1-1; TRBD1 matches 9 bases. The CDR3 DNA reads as TGTGCCAGCAGCTCCCCCGACAGGGGGACTGAAGCTTTCTTT. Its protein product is CASSSPDRGTEAFF.